This TCR beta chain was profiled in a study of Ad26.COV2.S vaccination and SARS-CoV-2 variants. As to treatment: around 19 received Ad26.COV2.S at low or high dose, single or two shots; about 5 received placebo; per-sample allocation not given. The samples were gathered on day 63 after the first injection of vaccine or placebo. Trimming took 5 bases from V and 6 from J; bases not matched to a gene: 4. CDR3 length: 13 residues. This clone was seen a single time. Measured with immunoSEQ multiplex PCR; TCRdb has only the in-frame clones, and not every one. The sample consists of hundreds of thousands of clones, 70% to 90% of them appearing once.

The source was peripheral blood, collected in a trial of Ad26.COV2.S vaccine versus placebo. This clonotype originated in a person between 18 and 65 years old who received the Ad26.COV2.S COVID-19 vaccine or a placebo. J is TRBJ2-7 and V is TRBV12-3 or TRBV12-4, with 10 bases aligning to TRBD1. This CDR3 is CASSLRDRGEQYF. The CDR3 DNA follows: TGTGCCAGCAGTCTCCGGGACAGGGGCGAGCAGTACTTC.